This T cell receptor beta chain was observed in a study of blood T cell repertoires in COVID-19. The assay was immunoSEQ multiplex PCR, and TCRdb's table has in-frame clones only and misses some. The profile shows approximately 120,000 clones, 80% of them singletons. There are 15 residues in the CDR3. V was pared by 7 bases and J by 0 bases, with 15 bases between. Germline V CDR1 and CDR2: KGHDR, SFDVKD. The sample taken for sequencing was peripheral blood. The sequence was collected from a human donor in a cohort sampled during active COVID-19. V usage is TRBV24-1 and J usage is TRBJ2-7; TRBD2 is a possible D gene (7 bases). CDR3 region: CATSPGGLSSYEQYF. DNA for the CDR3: TGTGCCACCAGCCCCGGGGGGCTCAGCTCCTACGAGCAGTACTTC.